What follows describes a single T cell receptor (beta chain). This sample was included in a study of Ad26.COV2.S vaccination and SARS-CoV-2 variants. V gave up 8 bases and J gave up 3 bases, with 18 bases separating them. This CDR3 is 14 amino acids long. CDR1 SQVTM and CDR2 ANQGSEA come from the germline V gene. Treatment in this sample: over 15 received Ad26.COV2.S at low or high dose, single or two shots; about 5 received placebo; per-sample allocation not given. Day 63 after the first vaccine or placebo injection was the time point for sampling. Clones were read by immunoSEQ multiplex PCR, and TCRdb kept only the in-frame ones, dropping some. This sample has about 350,000 clones, with 86% found just once.

The starting material was peripheral blood, obtained in a trial of Ad26.COV2.S vaccine versus placebo. V gene TRBV29-1 combines with J gene TRBJ2-3, with D hard to call. This clonotype was obtained from a person aged 18-60 years who received the Ad26.COV2.S COVID-19 vaccine or a placebo. CDR3 sequence reads: CSIRLFPSTDTQYF. The CDR3 region has the DNA TGCAGCATTCGACTTTTCCCCTCGACAGATACGCAGTATTTT.